The sequence of this T cell receptor (beta chain) was determined in a study of regulatory T cells in long-lasting Graves disease. Study information: By definition, persistent Graves' disease involved antithyroid drugs for over 5 years alongside positive TSH receptor antibodies. Whole-study findings and limits: Persistent cases favored TRBV28, TRBJ1-2 and TRBJ2-5.

The time point here: persistent/refractory GD, antithyroid drugs over 5 years with positive TRAb. PBMC RNA served as the TCR library source. Peripheral blood, at about 10 milliliters, went into EDTA tubes. This clonotype was detected ten times or more. What it binds is not known. Germline values: CDR1 SNHLY, CDR2 FYNNEI. V lost 0 bases to trimming and J lost 6 bases, with 12 bases between them. The CDR3 contains 16 residues. Construction of the TCR beta libraries employed iRepertoire HTBI primers in conjunction with Arm-PCR of CDR3 regions. MiXCR, applied by TCRdb to the multiplex PCR reads, yields one record per CDR3 protein. The repertoire holds about 310,000 distinct CDR3 sequences, with 20% to 25% as singletons.

Sequenced here: peripheral blood mononuclear cells (PBMCs), sampled when the disease was refractory, from a patient treated with antithyroid drugs. This sequence joins TRBV2 and TRBJ2-6; D is ambiguous. This clonotype was obtained from a female donor with Graves disease. Here the CDR3 reads CASSEAQAALANVLTF. CDR3 DNA: TGTGCCAGCAGTGAAGCGCAGGCAGCTTTGGCCAACGTCCTGACTTTC. Complete variable domain (other parts from reference TRBV2 and TRBJ2-6): EPEVTQTPSHQVTQMGQEVILRCVPISNHLYFYWYRQILGQKVEFLVSFYNNEISEKSEIFDDQFSVERPDGSNFTLKIRSTKLEDSAMYFCASSEAQAALANVLTFGAGSRLTVL.